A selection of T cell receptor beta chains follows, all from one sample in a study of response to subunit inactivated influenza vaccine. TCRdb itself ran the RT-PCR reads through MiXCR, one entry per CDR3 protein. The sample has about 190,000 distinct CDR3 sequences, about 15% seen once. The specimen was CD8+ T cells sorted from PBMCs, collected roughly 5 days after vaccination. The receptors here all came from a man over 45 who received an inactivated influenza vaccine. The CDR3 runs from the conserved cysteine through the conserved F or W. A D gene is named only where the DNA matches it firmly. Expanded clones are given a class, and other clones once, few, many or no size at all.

cdr3_aa: CATSDLRSSMDEQFF
cdr3_nt: TGTGCCACCAGTGATTTGCGTTCTAGTATGGATGAGCAGTTCTTC
j_call: TRBJ2-1
v_call: TRBV24-1
d_call: .
clone_size: .

cdr3_aa: CASHSATDTQYF
cdr3_nt: TGTGCCAGCCATTCCGCGACAGATACGCAGTATTTT
j_call: TRBJ2-3
v_call: TRBV6-2/TRBV6-3
d_call: .
clone_size: .

cdr3_aa: CASSFASGPRSPLHF
cdr3_nt: TGTGCCAGCAGCTTTGCCTCGGGACCTCGGTCACCCCTCCACTTT
j_call: TRBJ1-6
v_call: TRBV5-6
d_call: .
clone_size: .

cdr3_aa: CASSQEGAGVWQTQYF
cdr3_nt: TGCGCCAGCAGCCAAGAGGGGGCAGGAGTATGGCAGACCCAGTACTTC
j_call: TRBJ2-5
v_call: TRBV4-3
d_call: .
clone_size: few

cdr3_aa: CASSLPGYEQYF
cdr3_nt: TGTGCCAGCAGCTTGCCGGGCTACGAGCAGTACTTC
j_call: TRBJ2-7
v_call: TRBV7-9
d_call: .
clone_size: many

cdr3_aa: CASSLFTGEPRDTQYF
cdr3_nt: TGTGCCAGCAGTCTCTTCACGGGAGAACCTCGTGATACGCAGTATTTT
j_call: TRBJ2-3
v_call: TRBV28
d_call: .
clone_size: few

cdr3_aa: CASSHGLGSPPDTQYF
cdr3_nt: TGTGCCAGCAGCCACGGGTTGGGAAGCCCACCAGATACGCAGTATTTT
j_call: TRBJ2-3
v_call: TRBV6-1
d_call: .
clone_size: .

cdr3_aa: CASSGDLNEQFF
cdr3_nt: TGTGCCAGCAGCGGGGACCTCAATGAGCAGTTCTTC
j_call: TRBJ2-1
v_call: TRBV7-2
d_call: .
clone_size: few

cdr3_aa: CASSQDFWDSNTGELFF
cdr3_nt: TGCGCCAGCAGCCAAGATTTTTGGGACAGTAACACCGGGGAGCTGTTTTTT
j_call: TRBJ2-2
v_call: TRBV4-3
d_call: TRBD1
clone_size: .

cdr3_aa: CSARDQDGHYEQYF
cdr3_nt: TGCAGTGCTAGAGATCAGGACGGGCACTACGAGCAGTACTTC
j_call: TRBJ2-7
v_call: TRBV20-1
d_call: .
clone_size: .

cdr3_aa: CASSWLGTGVADNEQFF
cdr3_nt: TGCGCCAGCAGCTGGCTGGGGACAGGGGTGGCCGACAATGAGCAGTTCTTC
j_call: TRBJ2-1
v_call: TRBV5-1
d_call: TRBD1
clone_size: .

cdr3_aa: CASSIVGRGTNTEAFF
cdr3_nt: TGTGCCAGTAGTATAGTCGGACGGGGGACGAACACTGAAGCTTTCTTT
j_call: TRBJ1-1
v_call: TRBV19
d_call: .
clone_size: .

cdr3_aa: CASSLLDSYNEQFF
cdr3_nt: TGTGCCAGCAGTTTACTGGACTCCTACAATGAGCAGTTCTTC
j_call: TRBJ2-1
v_call: TRBV28
d_call: .
clone_size: many

cdr3_aa: CASSLVPLAGVPYEQYF
cdr3_nt: TGTGCCAGCAGTTTAGTACCTCTAGCGGGAGTACCTTACGAGCAGTACTTC
j_call: TRBJ2-7
v_call: TRBV27
d_call: TRBD2
clone_size: few

cdr3_aa: CASSLALMGTDEQYF
cdr3_nt: TGTGCCAGCAGTTTAGCGCTAATGGGGACAGACGAGCAGTACTTC
j_call: TRBJ2-7
v_call: TRBV12-3/TRBV12-4
d_call: TRBD1
clone_size: few

cdr3_aa: CSATGSLGGYTEAFF
cdr3_nt: TGCAGTGCTACCGGGAGCCTAGGAGGGTACACTGAAGCTTTCTTT
j_call: TRBJ1-1
v_call: TRBV20-1
d_call: .
clone_size: few

cdr3_aa: CASSSGGQGSSYEQYF
cdr3_nt: TGTGCCAGCAGCTCCGGGGGGCAGGGGAGCTCCTACGAGCAGTACTTC
j_call: TRBJ2-7
v_call: TRBV12-3/TRBV12-4
d_call: .
clone_size: .

cdr3_aa: CASSPSWTGMNTEAFF
cdr3_nt: TGTGCCAGCAGCCCATCCTGGACAGGGATGAACACTGAAGCTTTCTTT
j_call: TRBJ1-1
v_call: TRBV27
d_call: TRBD1
clone_size: large

cdr3_aa: CASSQYQGSQETQYF
cdr3_nt: TGCGCCAGCAGCCAATACCAGGGTTCCCAAGAGACCCAGTACTTC
j_call: TRBJ2-5
v_call: TRBV4-1
d_call: .
clone_size: .

cdr3_aa: CASSLDQAGANVLTF
cdr3_nt: TGCGCCAGCAGCTTGGATCAGGCTGGGGCCAACGTCCTGACTTTC
j_call: TRBJ2-6
v_call: TRBV5-1
d_call: .
clone_size: few

cdr3_aa: CSAMSGTEITGELFF
cdr3_nt: TGCAGTGCAATGTCCGGGACAGAAATCACCGGGGAGCTGTTTTTT
j_call: TRBJ2-2
v_call: TRBV20-1
d_call: TRBD1
clone_size: few

cdr3_aa: CASSKVGAPNQPQHF
cdr3_nt: TGTGCCAGCAGTAAGGTCGGGGCCCCAAATCAGCCCCAGCATTTT
j_call: TRBJ1-5
v_call: TRBV12-3/TRBV12-4
d_call: .
clone_size: few

cdr3_aa: CSAPGGYEQFF
cdr3_nt: TGCAGTGCTCCAGGGGGGTATGAGCAGTTCTTC
j_call: TRBJ2-1
v_call: TRBV20-1
d_call: .
clone_size: .

cdr3_aa: CASSLLLAGDGEQFF
cdr3_nt: TGTGCCAGCAGTTTGTTACTAGCGGGAGATGGTGAGCAGTTCTTC
j_call: TRBJ2-1
v_call: TRBV28
d_call: TRBD2
clone_size: .

cdr3_aa: CSVGSDGPYEQYF
cdr3_nt: TGCAGCGTTGGAAGCGACGGCCCCTACGAGCAGTACTTC
j_call: TRBJ2-7
v_call: TRBV29-1
d_call: .
clone_size: few

cdr3_aa: CASSLDSSYNSPLHF
cdr3_nt: TGTGCCAGCAGCTTGGACAGCTCCTATAATTCACCCCTCCACTTT
j_call: TRBJ1-6
v_call: TRBV5-8
d_call: .
clone_size: .

cdr3_aa: CASSLLGEKYTEQFF
cdr3_nt: TGTGCCAGCAGTTTATTGGGGGAAAAGTATACGGAGCAGTTCTTC
j_call: TRBJ2-1
v_call: TRBV28
d_call: .
clone_size: few

cdr3_aa: CASSVWAANTGELFF
cdr3_nt: TGTGCCAGCAGTGTTTGGGCAGCGAACACCGGGGAGCTGTTTTTT
j_call: TRBJ2-2
v_call: TRBV25-1
d_call: .
clone_size: .

cdr3_aa: CASSEGWNTEAFF
cdr3_nt: TGCGCCAGCAGTGAGGGCTGGAACACTGAAGCTTTCTTT
j_call: TRBJ1-1
v_call: TRBV10-2
d_call: .
clone_size: .

cdr3_aa: CASRLMYQETQYF
cdr3_nt: TGTGCCAGCAGGCTGATGTACCAAGAGACCCAGTACTTC
j_call: TRBJ2-5
v_call: TRBV28
d_call: .
clone_size: .

cdr3_aa: CATRKAGDPYEQYF
cdr3_nt: TGTGCCACGAGAAAGGCGGGGGATCCCTACGAGCAGTACTTC
j_call: TRBJ2-7
v_call: TRBV28
d_call: TRBD2
clone_size: few

cdr3_aa: CASSLGGTNTGELFF
cdr3_nt: TGCGCCAGCAGCTTGGGCGGAACGAACACCGGGGAGCTGTTTTTT
j_call: TRBJ2-2
v_call: TRBV5-1
d_call: .
clone_size: few

cdr3_aa: CASSLFGGYEQFF
cdr3_nt: TGTGCCAGCAGTTTATTCGGGGGATATGAGCAGTTCTTC
j_call: TRBJ2-1
v_call: TRBV28
d_call: .
clone_size: .

cdr3_aa: CASSPLGLAGGPETQYF
cdr3_nt: TGCGCCAGCAGCCCGCTTGGACTAGCGGGGGGGCCGGAGACCCAGTACTTC
j_call: TRBJ2-5
v_call: TRBV4-1
d_call: TRBD2
clone_size: few

cdr3_aa: CASSYLGGAQETQYF
cdr3_nt: TGTGCCAGCAGTTACTTGGGAGGGGCTCAAGAGACCCAGTACTTC
j_call: TRBJ2-5
v_call: TRBV6-5
d_call: TRBD2
clone_size: .

cdr3_aa: CASSLDIGDTGELFF
cdr3_nt: TGTGCCAGCAGCTTAGACATCGGGGACACCGGGGAGCTGTTTTTT
j_call: TRBJ2-2
v_call: TRBV7-9
d_call: .
clone_size: many

cdr3_aa: CASSLAAGGLQETQYF
cdr3_nt: TGTGCCAGCAGTTTAGCAGCGGGAGGGTTACAAGAGACCCAGTACTTC
j_call: TRBJ2-5
v_call: TRBV28
d_call: TRBD2
clone_size: few

cdr3_aa: CASSLWTGDEQFF
cdr3_nt: TGCGCCAGCAGCCTATGGACAGGTGATGAGCAGTTCTTC
j_call: TRBJ2-1
v_call: TRBV5-1
d_call: TRBD1
clone_size: few

cdr3_aa: CASRRTGEVSTDTQYF
cdr3_nt: TGTGCCAGCAGAAGGACAGGGGAGGTCAGCACAGATACGCAGTATTTT
j_call: TRBJ2-3
v_call: TRBV6-5
d_call: TRBD1
clone_size: few

cdr3_aa: CASRGLAGLYNEQFF
cdr3_nt: TGTGCCAGCAGGGGGCTAGCGGGGCTCTACAATGAGCAGTTCTTC
j_call: TRBJ2-1
v_call: TRBV11-2
d_call: TRBD2
clone_size: .

cdr3_aa: CAWAPGLAGGKDTQYF
cdr3_nt: TGTGCCTGGGCACCCGGACTAGCGGGGGGTAAGGATACGCAGTATTTT
j_call: TRBJ2-3
v_call: TRBV30
d_call: TRBD2
clone_size: .

cdr3_aa: CASSPLAGDNEQFF
cdr3_nt: TGTGCCAGCAGTCCACTAGCGGGGGACAATGAGCAGTTCTTC
j_call: TRBJ2-1
v_call: TRBV12-3/TRBV12-4
d_call: TRBD2
clone_size: many

cdr3_aa: CSVPGQDLYEQYF
cdr3_nt: TGCAGCGTACCGGGACAGGACCTCTACGAGCAGTACTTC
j_call: TRBJ2-7
v_call: TRBV29-1
d_call: TRBD1
clone_size: few

cdr3_aa: CASRASGTEQETQYF
cdr3_nt: TGTGCCAGCAGGGCTAGCGGGACAGAGCAAGAGACCCAGTACTTC
j_call: TRBJ2-5
v_call: TRBV2
d_call: TRBD2
clone_size: few

cdr3_aa: CASSHLPGPYEQYF
cdr3_nt: TGTGCCAGCAGCCATCTGCCAGGGCCCTACGAGCAGTACTTC
j_call: TRBJ2-7
v_call: TRBV3-1
d_call: .
clone_size: few

cdr3_aa: CASSPGRQGWTDTQYF
cdr3_nt: TGTGCCAGCAGTCCGGGTCGGCAGGGATGGACAGATACGCAGTATTTT
j_call: TRBJ2-3
v_call: TRBV27
d_call: .
clone_size: .